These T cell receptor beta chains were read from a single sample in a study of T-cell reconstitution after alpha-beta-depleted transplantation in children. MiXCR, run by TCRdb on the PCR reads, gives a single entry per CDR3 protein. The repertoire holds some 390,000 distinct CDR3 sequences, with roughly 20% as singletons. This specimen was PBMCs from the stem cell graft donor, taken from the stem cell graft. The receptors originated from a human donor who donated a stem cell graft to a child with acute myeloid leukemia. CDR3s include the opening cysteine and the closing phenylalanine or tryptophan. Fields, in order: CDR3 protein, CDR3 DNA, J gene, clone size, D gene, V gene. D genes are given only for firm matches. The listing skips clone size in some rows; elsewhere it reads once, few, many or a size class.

CDR3: CASAKGRNTEAFF; DNA: TGTGCCAGCGCTAAGGGGAGGAACACTGAAGCTTTCTTT; J: TRBJ1-1; size: few; D: -; V: TRBV6-5
CDR3: CSARDSGRHQPQHF; DNA: TGCAGTGCTAGAGATTCGGGGCGGCATCAGCCCCAGCATTTT; J: TRBJ1-5; size: many; D: -; V: TRBV20-1
CDR3: CASSLSIAGDGNEQFF; DNA: TGTGCCAGCAGCTTATCCATAGCGGGAGACGGCAATGAGCAGTTCTTC; J: TRBJ2-1; size: -; D: TRBD2; V: TRBV7-8
CDR3: CASIRAAGSSYNEQFF; DNA: TGTGCCAGCATTAGAGCAGCGGGGAGCTCCTACAATGAGCAGTTCTTC; J: TRBJ2-1; size: many; D: TRBD2; V: TRBV12-3/TRBV12-4
CDR3: CSARTGFEAFF; DNA: TGCAGTGCAAGGACAGGATTTGAAGCTTTCTTT; J: TRBJ1-1; size: -; D: TRBD1; V: TRBV20-1
CDR3: CASSLAMYEQYF; DNA: TGTGCCAGCAGCTTAGCGATGTACGAGCAGTACTTC; J: TRBJ2-7; size: few; D: -; V: TRBV7-2
CDR3: CSVVDTFPRETQYF; DNA: TGCAGCGTTGTTGACACTTTTCCTCGGGAGACCCAGTACTTC; J: TRBJ2-5; size: many; D: -; V: TRBV29-1
CDR3: CSARKAGGRHEQFF; DNA: TGCAGTGCTAGAAAGGCAGGAGGACGCCATGAGCAGTTCTTC; J: TRBJ2-1; size: -; D: -; V: TRBV20-1
CDR3: CASSLTGRAGEQYF; DNA: TGTGCCAGCAGTTTAACGGGCAGGGCGGGGGAGCAGTACTTC; J: TRBJ2-7; size: -; D: -; V: TRBV28
CDR3: CSVEGGVGVDNEQFF; DNA: TGCAGCGTTGAGGGGGGAGTAGGTGTCGACAATGAGCAGTTCTTC; J: TRBJ2-1; size: many; D: -; V: TRBV29-1
CDR3: CASSQPGTSAFYEQYF; DNA: TGCGCCAGCAGCCAGCCAGGGACTAGCGCCTTTTACGAGCAGTACTTC; J: TRBJ2-7; size: -; D: TRBD2; V: TRBV4-1
CDR3: CASSQDQGLVPNEQFF; DNA: TGCGCCAGCAGCCAAGATCAGGGACTAGTCCCTAATGAGCAGTTCTTC; J: TRBJ2-1; size: -; D: TRBD2; V: TRBV4-3
CDR3: CASSFGTNSYEQYF; DNA: TGTGCCAGCAGTTTCGGGACAAACTCCTACGAGCAGTACTTC; J: TRBJ2-7; size: many; D: -; V: TRBV12-3/TRBV12-4
CDR3: CASSRGLAGGPGDEQFF; DNA: TGCGCCAGCAGCAGAGGACTAGCGGGAGGGCCGGGGGATGAGCAGTTCTTC; J: TRBJ2-1; size: few; D: TRBD2; V: TRBV5-1
CDR3: CASSFQAGTDTQYF; DNA: TGTGCCAGCAGTTTTCAGGCAGGCACAGATACGCAGTATTTT; J: TRBJ2-3; size: many; D: -; V: TRBV12-3/TRBV12-4
CDR3: CASSPIAGGPGNEQFF; DNA: TGTGCCAGCAGCCCGATAGCGGGAGGGCCGGGCAATGAGCAGTTCTTC; J: TRBJ2-1; size: -; D: TRBD2; V: TRBV7-6
CDR3: CASSLRRAQETQYF; DNA: TGTGCCAGCAGCTTAAGGCGGGCCCAAGAGACCCAGTACTTC; J: TRBJ2-5; size: -; D: -; V: TRBV7-2